This T cell receptor (beta chain) originates from a study of human T cells and chemical hapten exposure. Study overall: Upper-back patch tests with 0.01% DPC were read at 6 days.

This CDR3 comprises 11 residues. Germline CDR1 ENHRY, CDR2 SYGVKD. The V gene lost 6 bases and the J gene lost 4 bases, with 4 bases spanning the gap. In the case of this clonotype: The antigen is not known.

Stated time point: pre-sensitization, week 0. The sample's treatment: therapeutic diphenylcyclopropenone sensitization with weekly scalp DPC. Regarding the study as a whole: Sensitization with DPC brought no change to TCRs above 1 in 1000 in frequency. Against controls, expanded TCRs gave rise to significantly more large CDR3 similarity clusters. Because all patients had alopecia, their immune responses might differ from healthy ones.

Each CDR3 protein gets one entry after TCRdb re-called the RACE reads with MiXCR. The data contain 270,000 or so distinct CDR3 sequences, approximately 7.5% of them seen just once; the ten biggest clones take up 1.2%. The TCR originated in a young man with alopecia areata. Some clones in this sample may be carry-over from other donors' samples. The input for sequencing was whole blood, taken in connection with sensitization to the hapten diphenylcyclopropenone (DPC). The genes are TRBV10-3 and TRBJ2-1; no clear D gene. In nucleotides, the CDR3 is TGTGCCATCAGCAGGTACAATGAGCAGTTCTTC. Amino acid sequence: CAISRYNEQFF.